A selection of T cell receptor beta chains follows, all from one sample in a study of control samples from healthy donors and cancer patients. Only in-frame clones appear in the TCRdb table, and some are missing; sequencing was by immunoSEQ multiplex PCR. Here the sample spans some 82,000 clones, more than 65% being singletons. The source material was PBMCs. These receptors came from a man in his 60s with head and neck cancer. Both conserved end residues are trimmed from each CDR3. Not every row has a clone size; where given, it reads once, few, many or a size class.

clone_size,v_call,cdr3_aa
NA,TRBV5-1,ASSLLSTGGTEAF
NA,TRBV10-2,ASSVLQGADSPLH
NA,TRBV24-1,ATSSRVNTDTQY
NA,TRBV18,ASSPVASGGTDTQY
few,TRBV7-6,AVRTNTEAF
NA,TRBV24-1,ATGGNFGTDTQY
NA,TRBV20-1,SASSVGTQY
NA,TRBV19,ASSTGTGGYYEQY
NA,TRBV11-2,ASTFNMGSAGELF
NA,TRBV5-1,ASSLEPGQGGEQY
NA,TRBV11-2,ASTLGGGLQETQY
few,TRBV7-9,ASSPGTSGSQETQY
NA,TRBV5-4,ASSFYSGIYGYT
few,TRBV7-6,ASSLGGGNYEQY
NA,TRBV18,ASSLQGARTEAF
NA,TRBV10-1,ASSVTGDPTGELF
few,TRBV3-1/TRBV3-2,ASSLWDKSNYGYT
NA,TRBV19,ASSQTILVNEQY
few,TRBV30,AWSTTDTQY
NA,TRBV30,AWSTVGETQY
NA,TRBV5-1,ASGRGGTYNEQF
NA,TRBV11-2,ASSLGRPHEQF
NA,TRBV5-1,ASSLAGASGSYEQY
NA,TRBV6-1,ASSAGTGGLRGYYEQY
NA,TRBV6-6,ASSSPQGGSNEQF
NA,TRBV6-1,ASSETPDTRQGIQY
NA,TRBV12-2,ASRYHRTRSFYEQY
NA,TRBV7-9,ASSQEGTATEAF
NA,TRBV20-1,SVSKTGGGNQPQH
NA,TRBV5-5,ASSANRAGYGYT
NA,TRBV7-9,ASSPPQETATNEKLF
NA,TRBV18,ASSPRQADNSPLH
NA,TRBV5-4,ASSTGLAVGYEQY
NA,TRBV10-3,ASGRTLNTEAF
NA,TRBV5-1,ASSPGEGQY
NA,TRBV4-1,ASSPRDRGSLGNSPLH
NA,TRBV6-5,ASSYSRSSYNEQF
few,TRBV10-1,ASGTSRSGETQY
once,TRBV15,ATSRGTSSTDTQY
NA,TRBV14,ASSQDMQIYEQY
NA,TRBV7-2,ASSSSGGRRYEQY
NA,TRBV6-5,ASSLIRQETQY
NA,TRBV27,ASSLTPGQNYEQY
NA,TRBV12-5,ASKQRETYNEQF
NA,TRBV11-3,ASSSGTSGGGTDTQY
NA,TRBV20-1,SAPGDWEQY
few,TRBV20-1,SASATTEQY
NA,TRBV30,AWSGLTGGFEKLF
NA,TRBV7-2,ASLGTRDTDTQY
NA,TRBV18,ASSPPAGDTQY
NA,TRBV5-1,ASRTSGNYEQY
NA,TRBV27,ASRKERVLGRGLWDEQF
NA,TRBV18,ASSPRHGQGTYGYT
NA,TRBV3-1/TRBV3-2,ASSLQGAYEQY
once,TRBV6-5,ASSFQGQAGRDTIY
NA,TRBV10-3,AISEASVSNEQF
NA,TRBV7-9,ASSLGQGLNEKLF
NA,TRBV29-1,SVEQLGFREQY
NA,TRBV27,ASRRVLSYEQY
NA,TRBV21-1,ASSSPGGLRPDEQF